This T cell receptor beta chain was documented in a study of human T cells and chemical hapten exposure. At the level of the study: Skin of the upper inner arm, about 2 cm by about 2 cm, received 2% DPC for sensitization. Read at 6 days, the patch tests placed 0.01% DPC on the upper back.

MiXCR, applied by TCRdb to the RACE reads, yields one record per CDR3 protein. Of roughly 110,000 distinct CDR3 sequences listed, 9% to 15% are singletons. V dropped 3 bases and J dropped 10; count of bases not matched to a gene: 10. In germline, CDR1 is SEHNR, CDR2 FQNEAQ (reference sequence). CDR3 size: 15 residues. Sample time point: pre-sensitization, week 0. Treatment indicated: therapeutic diphenylcyclopropenone sensitization with weekly scalp DPC. Material: whole blood, obtained in connection with sensitization to the hapten diphenylcyclopropenone (DPC). This sequence originates from a woman in her forties or fifties with alopecia areata. Some clones in this sample may be carry-over from other donors' samples. The chain employs TRBV7-9 and TRBJ2-7; TRBD2 matches at 12 bases. CDR3 nucleotides: TGTGCCAGCAGCTTTGGACTAGCGGGGAACTACGGACAGTACTTC. Protein sequence: CASSFGLAGNYGQYF.